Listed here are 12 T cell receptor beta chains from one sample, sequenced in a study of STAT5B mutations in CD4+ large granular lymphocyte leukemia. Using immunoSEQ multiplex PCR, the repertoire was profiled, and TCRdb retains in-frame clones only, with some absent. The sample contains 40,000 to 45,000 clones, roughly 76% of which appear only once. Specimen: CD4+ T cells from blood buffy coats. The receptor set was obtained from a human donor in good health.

CDR3 DNA sequence: TGTGCCAGCACCCCGGGACAACCTACCGGGGAGCTGTTTTTT. Amino acids: CASTPGQPTGELFF. V is TRBV28 and J is TRBJ2-2; D may be TRBD1 (6 bases). Germline CDR1 reads MDHEN; CDR2 reads SYDVKM. V lost 7 bases to trimming and J lost 5 bases, with 14 bases between them. The CDR3 length is 14 residues.

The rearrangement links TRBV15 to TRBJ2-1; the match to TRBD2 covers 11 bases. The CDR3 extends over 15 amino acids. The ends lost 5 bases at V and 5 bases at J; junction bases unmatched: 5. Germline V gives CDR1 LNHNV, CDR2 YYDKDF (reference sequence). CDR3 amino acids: CATSAGLAGHNEQFF. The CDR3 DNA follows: TGTGCCACCAGCGCCGGACTAGCGGGCCACAATGAGCAGTTCTTC. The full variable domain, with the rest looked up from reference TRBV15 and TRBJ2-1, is DAMVIQNPRYQVTQFGKPVTLSCSQTLNHNVMYWYQQKSSQAPKLLFHYYDKDFNNEADTPDNFQSRRPNTSFCFLDIRSPGLGDTAMYLCATSAGLAGHNEQFFGPGTRLTVL.

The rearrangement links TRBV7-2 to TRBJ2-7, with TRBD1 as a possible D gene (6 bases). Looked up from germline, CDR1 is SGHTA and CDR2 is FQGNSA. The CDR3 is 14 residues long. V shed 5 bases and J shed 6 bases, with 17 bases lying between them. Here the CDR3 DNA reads TGTGCCAGCAGCCGAAATCAGGGGCAGGGCGAGCAGTACTTC. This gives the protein CASSRNQGQGEQYF.

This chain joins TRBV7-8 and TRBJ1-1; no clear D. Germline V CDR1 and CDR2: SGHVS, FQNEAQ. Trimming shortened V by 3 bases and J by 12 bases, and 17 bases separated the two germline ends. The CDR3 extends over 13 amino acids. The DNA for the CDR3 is TGTGCCAGCAGCTTTCACCGGGCGCTAGGTACTTTCTTT. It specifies CASSFHRALGTFF.

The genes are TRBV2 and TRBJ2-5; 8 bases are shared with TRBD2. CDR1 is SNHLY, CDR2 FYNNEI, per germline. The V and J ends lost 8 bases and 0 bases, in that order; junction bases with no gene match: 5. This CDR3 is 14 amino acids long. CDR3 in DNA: TGTGCCAGCCCGGGGGGGGCCCACCAAGAGACCCAGTACTTC. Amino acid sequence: CASPGGAHQETQYF.

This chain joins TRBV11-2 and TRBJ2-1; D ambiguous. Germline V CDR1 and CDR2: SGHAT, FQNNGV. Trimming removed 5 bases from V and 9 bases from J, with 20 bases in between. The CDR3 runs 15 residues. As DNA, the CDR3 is TGTGCCAGCAGCACCGGTTCTCCCTCCCTGAGTGAGCAGTTCTTC. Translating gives CASSTGSPSLSEQFF.

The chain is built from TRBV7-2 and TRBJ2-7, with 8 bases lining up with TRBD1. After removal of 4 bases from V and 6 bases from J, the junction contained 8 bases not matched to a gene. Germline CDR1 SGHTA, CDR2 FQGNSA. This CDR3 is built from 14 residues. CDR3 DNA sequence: TGTGCCAGCAGCTCGGGACAGGATTCTGGCGAGCAGTACTTC. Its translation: CASSSGQDSGEQYF.

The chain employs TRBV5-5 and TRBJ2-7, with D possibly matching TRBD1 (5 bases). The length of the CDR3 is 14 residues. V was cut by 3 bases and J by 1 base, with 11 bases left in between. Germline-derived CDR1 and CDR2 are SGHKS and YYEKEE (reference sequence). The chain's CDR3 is CASSSTGRSYEQYF. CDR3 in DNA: TGTGCCAGCAGCTCCACAGGAAGATCCTACGAGCAGTACTTC.

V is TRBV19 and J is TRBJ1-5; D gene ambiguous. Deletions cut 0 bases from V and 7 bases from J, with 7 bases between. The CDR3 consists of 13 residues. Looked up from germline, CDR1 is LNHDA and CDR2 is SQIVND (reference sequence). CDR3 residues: CASSIEGRQPQHF. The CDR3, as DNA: TGTGCCAGTAGTATAGAGGGAAGGCAGCCCCAGCATTTT.

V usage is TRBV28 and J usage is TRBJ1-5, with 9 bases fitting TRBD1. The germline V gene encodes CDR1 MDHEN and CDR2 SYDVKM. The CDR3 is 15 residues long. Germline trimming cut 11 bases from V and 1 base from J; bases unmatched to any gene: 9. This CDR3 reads CASYTGGASNQPQHF. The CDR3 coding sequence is TGTGCCTCTTACACAGGGGGCGCGAGCAATCAGCCCCAGCATTTT. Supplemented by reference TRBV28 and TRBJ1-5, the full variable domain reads DVKVTQSSRYLVKRTGEKVFLECVQDMDHENMFWYRQDPGLGLRLIYFSYDVKMKEKGDIPEGYSVSREKKERFSLILESASTNQTSMYLCASYTGGASNQPQHFGDGTRLSIL.

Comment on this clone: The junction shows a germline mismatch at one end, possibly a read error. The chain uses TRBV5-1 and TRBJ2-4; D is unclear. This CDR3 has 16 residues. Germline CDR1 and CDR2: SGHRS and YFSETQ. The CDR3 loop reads CASSLGSAGAKNIQYF. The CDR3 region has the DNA TGCGCCAGCAGTTTGGGGTCCGCCGGGGCCAAAAACATTCAGTACTTC.

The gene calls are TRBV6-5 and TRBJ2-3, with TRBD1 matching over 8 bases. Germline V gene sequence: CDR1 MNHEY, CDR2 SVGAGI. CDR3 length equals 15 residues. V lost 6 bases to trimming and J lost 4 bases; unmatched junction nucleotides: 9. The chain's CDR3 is CASSPGGGKADTQYF. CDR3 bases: TGTGCCAGCAGCCCAGGGGGCGGGAAGGCAGATACGCAGTATTTT.